Shown below are 32 T cell receptor beta chains from a single sample sequenced in a study of TIL therapy for anti-PD-1-resistant metastatic lung cancer. Time point denoted: pre-treatment sample, taken before nivolumab and TIL therapy. Most excised metastases sampled were pleural nodules or supraclavicular lymph nodes. The libraries were made with immunoSEQ v3. The protocol was immunoSEQ multiplex PCR, while the TCRdb copy is restricted to in-frame clones and leaves out a portion. The sample includes 950 to 1,300 clones, about 79% of them seen just once. The material was tumor tissue, obtained at baseline. These receptors all come from a person between 30 and 79 years old with non-small cell lung cancer.

This clone was detected only a few times. This chain connects TRBV4-1 to TRBJ2-2; D perhaps matches TRBD1 (5 bases). The CDR3 loop spans 15 amino acids. Germline lookup yields CDR1 MGHRA and CDR2 YSYEKL. V lost 0 bases and J 9 bases, leaving 14 bases between the germline ends. The CDR3 region has the DNA TGCGCCAGCAGCCAAGAATCAAGGGGCGCAAGGGAGCTGTTTTTT. Encoded protein: CASSQESRGARELFF.

This clone was seen a handful of times. J is TRBJ1-1 and V is TRBV14; the match to TRBD1 covers 9 bases. Germline V gene data show CDR1 as SGHDN and CDR2 as FVKESK. This CDR3 contains 15 residues. With V trimmed by 4 bases and J by 0 bases, 3 bases remained unmatched. The CDR3 DNA reads as TGTGCCAGCAGCCCACAGGGGGCATTGAACACTGAAGCTTTCTTT. Protein product: CASSPQGALNTEAFF.

The V call is TRBV28, the J call TRBJ2-3, with 8 nucleotides matching TRBD2. The CDR3 is made up of 14 amino acids. V lost 3 bases and J lost 3; bases outside the gene matches: 2. Germline CDR1 and CDR2: MDHEN and SYDVKM. The CDR3 here is CASSFLAGTDTQYF. In DNA, the CDR3 is TGTGCCAGCAGTTTCCTAGCGGGTACAGATACGCAGTATTTT.

This clone was observed a single time. The CDR3 DNA is TGTGCCAGTAGCGCCGGGGAGCATGGCTACACCTTC. Its protein product is CASSAGEHGYTF. J is TRBJ1-2 and V is TRBV2; the D is unclear. Trimming removed 9 bases at V and 6 bases at J, with 14 bases between. Germline CDR1 is SNHLY and CDR2 is FYNNEI. There are 12 residues in the CDR3. The full variable domain, rest sourced from reference TRBV2 and TRBJ1-2, is EPEVTQTPSHQVTQMGQEVILRCVPISNHLYFYWYRQILGQKVEFLVSFYNNEISEKSEIFDDQFSVERPDGSNFTLKIRSTKLEDSAMYFCASSAGEHGYTFGSGTRLTVV.

The V and J genes are TRBV9 and TRBJ1-1; unclear D gene. Germline V gives CDR1 SGDLS, CDR2 YYNGEE. This CDR3 is built from 14 residues. Between the trimmed V and J ends, which lost 0 bases and 3 bases, there was a span of 9 bases. Here the CDR3 DNA reads TGTGCCAGCAGCGTAGACGAGGTTTACACTGAAGCTTTCTTT. This sequence encodes CASSVDEVYTEAFF. The whole variable domain, remainder taken from reference TRBV9 and TRBJ1-1, is DSGVTQTPKHLITATGQRVTLRCSPRSGDLSVYWYQQSLDQGLQFLIQYYNGEERAKGNILERFSAQQFPDLHSELNLSSLELGDSALYFCASSVDEVYTEAFFGQGTRLTVV.

The chain joins TRBV7-9 to TRBJ2-5; D gene ambiguous. The V end lost 1 base, the J end lost 5 bases, and 8 bases lay between the germline ends. The V gene's germline CDR1 is SEHNR and CDR2 FQNEAQ (reference sequence). This CDR3 has 13 residues. As DNA, the CDR3 is TGTGCCAGCAGCTTAGAAGGCCCGGAGACCCAGTACTTC. Amino acid sequence: CASSLEGPETQYF. Full variable domain (outside the CDR3, taken from reference TRBV7-9 and TRBJ2-5): DTGVSQNPRHKITKRGQNVTFRCDPISEHNRLYWYRQTLGQGPEFLTYFQNEAQLEKSRLLSDRFSAERPKGSFSTLEIQRTEQGDSAMYLCASSLEGPETQYFGPGTRLLVL.

In its sample, this clone is large (0.1 to 1%). This chain links TRBV15 with TRBJ2-7; 9 nucleotides match TRBD1. Germline-derived CDR1 and CDR2 are LNHNV and YYDKDF (reference sequence). Unmatched junction bases numbered 1, after V lost 0 bases and J lost 4 bases. This CDR3 is 14 amino acids long. The CDR3 spells CATSREGTGYEQYF. The CDR3 bases are TGTGCCACCAGCAGAGAAGGGACAGGGTACGAGCAGTACTTC.

This sequence joins TRBV4-2 and TRBJ2-2, with D tentatively TRBD1 (7 bases). Between the trimmed V and J ends, which lost 4 bases and 3 bases, there was a span of 9 bases. Germline assignment: CDR1 LGHNA and CDR2 YNFKEQ. CDR3 size: 14 residues. CDR3 nucleotide sequence: TGTGCCAGCAGCCCCAGGGGGGACACCGGGGAGCTGTTTTTT. Amino acids: CASSPRGDTGELFF.

The chain combines TRBV10-3 with TRBJ2-3, with TRBD2 as a possible D gene (6 bases). In germline, CDR1 is ENHRY, CDR2 SYGVKD. This CDR3 region has 14 residues. Trimming shortened V by 7 bases and J by 0 bases, and 11 bases separated the two germline ends. CDR3 amino acids: CAITFGGSTDTQYF. CDR3 nucleotides: TGTGCCATCACCTTCGGGGGTAGCACAGATACGCAGTATTTT.

The chain joins TRBV14 to TRBJ2-5; D gene ambiguous. Germline values: CDR1 SGHDN, CDR2 FVKESK. CDR3 length: 12 residues. The germline V and J ends were trimmed by 0 bases and 14 bases, with 13 bases remaining between them. The DNA for the CDR3 is TGTGCCAGCAGCCAAGATCGGGCCAGGTTTTACTTC. Translation: CASSQDRARFYF.

V gene TRBV19 combines with J gene TRBJ2-6; no definite D call. V was clipped by 0 bases and J by 0 bases, with 18 bases between them. The CDR3 is 20 amino acids. Germline V lookup: CDR1 LNHDA, CDR2 SQIVND (reference sequence). The CDR3: CASSIESPIRSSSGANVLTF. In DNA form, the CDR3 reads TGTGCCAGTAGTATAGAGAGTCCCATCCGTTCAAGCTCTGGGGCCAACGTCCTGACTTTC.

The gene calls are TRBV6-5 and TRBJ2-5; D may correspond to TRBD1 or TRBD2 (5 bases each). Germline assignment: CDR1 MNHEY and CDR2 SVGAGI. V was clipped by 5 bases and J by 6 bases, with 13 bases between them. This CDR3 has 13 residues. CDR3 region: CASSSVGAKTQYF. CDR3 nucleotide sequence: TGTGCCAGCAGTAGCGTCGGGGCGAAGACCCAGTACTTC.

This clone was found once. V is TRBV7-3 and J is TRBJ2-1; tentatively, D is TRBD1 (6 bases). The germline V gene encodes CDR1 SGHTA and CDR2 FQGTGA. The CDR3 extends over 14 amino acids. V was pared by 5 bases and J by 4 bases, with 12 bases between. The CDR3 DNA is TGTGCCAGCAGCCCAGGACAGATATACAATGAGCAGTTCTTC. This gives the protein CASSPGQIYNEQFF.

The chain combines TRBV29-1 with TRBJ1-2; TRBD1 aligns across 8 bases. V was clipped by 0 bases and J by 8 bases; unmatched bases: 5. CDR3 length equals 13 residues. The germline V gene encodes CDR1 SQVTM and CDR2 ANQGSEA. The CDR3 DNA is TGCAGCGTTGAAGAGCAGGACAGGGAGGGCTACACCTTC. Translation: CSVEEQDREGYTF.

This clone was detected once. The chain uses TRBV7-2 and TRBJ2-5; tentative D call: TRBD1 (7 bases). From germline, CDR1 is SGHTA and CDR2 FQGNSA. V was cut by 6 bases and J by 2 bases, with 16 bases left in between. The CDR3 has 15 residues. CDR3 region: CASSSQGGGQETQYF. DNA of the CDR3: TGTGCCAGCAGTTCCCAGGGGGGTGGACAAGAGACCCAGTACTTC.

The V and J genes are TRBV7-3 and TRBJ1-1; no firm D call. The germline V gene has CDR1 SGHTA and CDR2 FQGTGA. V was cut by 6 bases and J by 5 bases, with 19 bases left in between. The CDR3 loop spans 15 amino acids. The CDR3 sequence: CASSRTPGSGTEAFF. Written as DNA, the CDR3 is TGTGCCAGCAGTCGCACCCCAGGTTCGGGAACTGAAGCTTTCTTT.

The genes are TRBV9 and TRBJ2-3, with a possible D match to TRBD2 (5 bases). Germline-derived CDR1 and CDR2 are SGDLS and YYNGEE. This CDR3 comprises 14 residues. Trimming took off 3 bases at V and 4 bases at J, with 12 bases between the two ends. This CDR3 is CASSAELGADTQYF. The CDR3 coding sequence is TGTGCCAGCAGCGCGGAACTAGGTGCAGATACGCAGTATTTT.

V usage is TRBV4-3 and J usage is TRBJ2-2; 8 nucleotides line up with TRBD2. J was trimmed by 5 bases and V by 0 bases; bases with no gene match: 5. The CDR3 loop spans 16 amino acids. Germline V CDR1 and CDR2: LGHNA, YSLEER. CDR3 sequence: CASSQDSGGLTGELFF. CDR3 sequence (DNA): TGCGCCAGCAGCCAAGATTCGGGGGGGCTTACCGGGGAGCTGTTTTTT.

This clone has more than one count but fewer than ten. The chain links TRBV6-5 to TRBJ2-2, with D unresolved. The CDR3 length is 13 residues. Trimming took 5 bases from V and 2 from J, leaving 6 bases between them. CDR1 is MNHEY and CDR2 is SVGAGI in the germline V gene. CDR3 in amino acids: CASSNLNTGELFF. CDR3 sequence (DNA): TGTGCCAGCAGTAATCTAAACACCGGGGAGCTGTTTTTT.

The chain uses TRBV9 and TRBJ2-5; TRBD2 matches 10 bases. Trimming removed 3 bases from V and 4 bases from J; junction bases left unmatched: 9. Germline CDR1 reads SGDLS; CDR2 reads YYNGEE. The CDR3 consists of 16 residues. The CDR3 sequence: CASSAAGTSVRETQYF. In nucleotides, the CDR3 is TGTGCCAGCAGCGCCGCCGGGACTAGCGTTAGAGAGACCCAGTACTTC.

This sequence joins TRBV27 and TRBJ2-1; no clear D. This CDR3 spans 13 amino acids. The V and J ends lost 4 bases and 11 bases respectively, with 15 bases between them. The germline CDR1 and CDR2 sequences are MNHEY and SMNVEV (reference sequence). CDR3 sequence reads: CASSWDINRQQFF. CDR3 in DNA: TGTGCCAGCAGTTGGGATATTAATAGGCAGCAGTTCTTC.

The gene calls are TRBV6-4 and TRBJ1-1; D not certain. The germline V gene has CDR1 MRHNA and CDR2 SNTAGT. The CDR3 has 14 amino acids. V dropped 3 bases and J dropped 2 bases, with 10 bases sitting between them. CDR3 sequence (DNA): TGTGCCAGCAGTGAAGCAGAGGGAAACACTGAAGCTTTCTTT. The encoded protein is CASSEAEGNTEAFF.

The chain recombines TRBV29-1 with TRBJ2-1; 7 nucleotides agree with TRBD2. Germline lookup yields CDR1 SQVTM and CDR2 ANQGSEA. The CDR3 extends over 13 amino acids. The V gene end was trimmed by 5 bases and the J gene end by 5 bases; junction bases not matched to a gene: 6. The CDR3 loop reads CSVSGIGDNEQFF. CDR3 DNA: TGCAGCGTTAGCGGGATCGGGGACAATGAGCAGTTCTTC.

This chain joins TRBV4-2 and TRBJ2-2; 10 nucleotides agree with TRBD2. V was clipped by 3 bases and J by 5 bases; unmatched bases: 12. Per germline, CDR1 LGHNA and CDR2 YNFKEQ. This CDR3 contains 18 residues. For the CDR3, the DNA is TGTGCCAGCAGCCAGCACAGCGGTCTAGCGGGAGTTACCGGGGAGCTGTTTTTT. This translates into CASSQHSGLAGVTGELFF.

The chain carries TRBV7-2 and TRBJ1-2; 7 bases fit TRBD1. Germline loops: CDR1 SGHTA, CDR2 FQGNSA. With 0 bases clipped from V and 2 bases from J, the junction kept 9 bases outside the gene matches. The CDR3 length is 17 residues. CDR3 sequence (DNA): TGTGCCAGCAGCTTAGCGAGTAGGGGGCAGGCCAACTATGGCTACACCTTC. Encoded protein: CASSLASRGQANYGYTF.

The V and J genes are TRBV5-4 and TRBJ2-7, with D uncertain. Between the trimmed V and J ends, which lost 1 base and 4 bases, there was a span of 6 bases. Per the germline V gene, CDR1 is SGHNT and CDR2 is YYREEE (reference sequence). This CDR3 has 12 residues. The DNA for the CDR3 is TGTGCCAGCAGCTTGAACAGTTACGAGCAGTACTTC. Its protein is CASSLNSYEQYF.

This clone was counted a few times. The chain employs TRBV7-2 and TRBJ1-1; weak D call: TRBD1 (5 bases). This CDR3 has 13 residues. The germline gives CDR1 SGHTA, CDR2 FQGNSA. Trimming removed 3 bases at V and 5 bases at J, with 10 bases between. CDR3: CASSLTGGTEAFF. The CDR3 region has the DNA TGTGCCAGCAGCTTGACGGGGGGGACTGAAGCTTTCTTT.

The chain uses TRBV5-1 and TRBJ2-3, with 12 bases aligning to TRBD2. Looked up from germline, CDR1 is SGHRS and CDR2 is YFSETQ. The J segment lost 4 bases and the V segment lost 3 bases, leaving 12 bases of the junction unmatched. The CDR3 extends over 18 amino acids. Here the CDR3 reads CASSSGLAGRFGADTQYF. For the CDR3, the DNA is TGCGCCAGCAGCTCCGGACTAGCGGGAAGATTTGGCGCAGATACGCAGTATTTT. Full variable domain (rest looked up from reference TRBV5-1 and TRBJ2-3): KAGVTQTPRYLIKTRGQQVTLSCSPISGHRSVSWYQQTPGQGLQFLFEYFSETQRNKGNFPGRFSGRQFSNSRSEMNVSTLELGDSALYLCASSSGLAGRFGADTQYFGPGTRLTVL.

The chain uses TRBV5-1 and TRBJ1-1, with TRBD1 as a possible D gene (5 bases). Germline loops: CDR1 SGHRS, CDR2 YFSETQ. The CDR3 runs 15 residues. V was clipped by 0 bases and J by 1 base, with 10 bases between them. CDR3 DNA sequence: TGCGCCAGCAGCTTGGATGAGGGGACGAACACTGAAGCTTTCTTT. It is translated as CASSLDEGTNTEAFF.

This chain connects TRBV28 to TRBJ2-1; perhaps TRBD1 as D (5 bases). The V and J ends lost 5 bases and 8 bases respectively, with 13 bases between them. Per the germline V gene, CDR1 is MDHEN and CDR2 is SYDVKM. This CDR3 region has 13 residues. The CDR3 region is CASSHIGVDEQFF. CDR3 nucleotide sequence: TGTGCCAGCAGTCATATAGGGGTGGATGAGCAGTTCTTC.

The chain combines TRBV6-4 with TRBJ2-3; TRBD2 matches at 7 bases. This CDR3 contains 14 residues. With 2 bases clipped from V and 4 bases from J, the junction kept 3 bases outside the gene matches. Germline V gene data show CDR1 as MRHNA and CDR2 as SNTAGT. CDR3 in DNA: TGTGCCAGCAGTGACGGACGGGGGGCAGATACGCAGTATTTT. Encoded protein: CASSDGRGADTQYF.

This chain connects TRBV5-1 to TRBJ2-1, with a tentative D call TRBD2 (6 bases). V lost 4 bases to trimming and J lost 7 bases, with 15 bases between them. Germline V CDR1 and CDR2: SGHRS, YFSETQ. The CDR3 extends over 14 amino acids. CDR3 nucleotide sequence: TGCGCCAGCAGCCCCCTAACGGGAGTTAATGAGCAGTTCTTC. Translation: CASSPLTGVNEQFF.